The source of this TCR beta chain is a study of T cell responses to AZD1222 COVID-19 vaccine. Study conclusions and caveats: There were repertoire samples only from the period after the peak T cell response. Unmutated regions of variants are reportedly targeted by nearly half of spike-specific TCRs. Donor demographics were predominantly white British with a female majority; clonal diversity may be underestimated. Rises in breadth and depth of Spike-specific TCRs came after two AZD1222 doses.

Germline CDR1 and CDR2: SGHTA and FQGNSA. The CDR3 is 15 residues long. The V end lost 2 bases, the J end lost 0 bases, and 10 bases lay between the germline ends. This clone was seen just once. The antigen is unknown. Here immunoSEQ multiplex PCR was the method, and the copy in TCRdb shows in-frame clones only, minus some. The table includes 120,000 to 150,000 clones, 90% to 95% detected once. This sequence joins TRBV7-2 and TRBJ1-1, with D perhaps TRBD1 (5 bases). This clonotype originated in an adult in good health. Sequencing was performed on peripheral blood, taken on day 0 of AZD1222 vaccination. In DNA, the CDR3 is TGTGCCAGCAGCTTAACCGGGACGATGAACACTGAAGCTTTCTTT. Translated, it gives CASSLTGTMNTEAFF.